What follows is one T cell receptor beta chain and its context. The antigen is unknown. The CDR3 extends over 16 amino acids. V lost 6 bases to trimming and J lost 0 bases, with 15 bases between them. The source of the sample is a study of blood T cells in healthy people across ages. Findings and limits, study-wide: Naive CD4+ cell counts and diversity both ran higher in long-lived than in aged donors. The fall in TCR beta diversity per million T cells was roughly linear with age.

A second about 6 to 12 cycle PCR used barcoded and J-beta primers. Sequencing recovered at least 2.5 million CDR3-containing paired-end reads from each sample. TCRdb analysed the 5' RACE reads with MiXCR anew, one entry per CDR3 protein. The sample contains about 1.6 million distinct CDR3 sequences, roughly 32% of which appear only once. Peripheral blood from each donor was collected in a volume of roughly 9.2 milliliters. The sequence derives from a woman in her 30s in good health. Sequences were obtained from blood. This chain joins TRBV12-3 or TRBV12-4 and TRBJ2-1; possibly TRBD2 for D (5 bases). The CDR3 sequence: CASSRSIASSYNEQFF. The CDR3 bases are TGTGCCAGCAGCCGATCTATAGCGAGCTCCTACAATGAGCAGTTCTTC.